This T cell receptor beta chain was identified during a study of PD-L1 blockade in urothelial cancer. Study as a whole: Study patients had been treated with 0 to 3 previous chemotherapy regimens.

General study results and limits: Durable benefit was linked to greater 3-week expansion of tumor-associated blood clones.

As to this clone: Its specificity is not known.

Time point noted: pretreatment peripheral blood. Germline V gene lookup returns CDR1 GTSNPN and CDR2 SVGIG (reference sequence). J gave up 6 bases and V 1 base, and 7 bases lay outside the gene matches. The CDR3 runs 14 residues. Spike-ins of synthetic TCR analog templates went into each PCR. Generated by immunoSEQ multiplex PCR, the TCRdb table keeps only in-frame clones and is missing some. Counted here are about 95,000 clones, 90% occurring once; the ten biggest clones make up under 2%. The source material was PBMCs, sampled around atezolizumab (anti-PD-L1) treatment. V is TRBV30 and J is TRBJ2-7; 9 bases line up with TRBD1. This receptor was taken from a man aged 55 to 70 with urothelial cancer. CDR3 amino acids: CAWSAGTGTREQYF. The CDR3 nucleotides read TGTGCCTGGAGTGCCGGGACAGGGACCCGCGAGCAGTACTTC.